What follows are 26 T cell receptor beta chains derived from one specimen sequenced in a study of cytomegalovirus exposure and HLA in healthy donors. Use of 60 Vbeta and 13 Jbeta primers characterized the PCR. This table comes from immunoSEQ multiplex PCR, and its TCRdb copy is limited to in-frame clones, with some not included. The sample has about 180,000 clones, 77% seen once; the top ten hold about 1.5%. Sequenced sample: PBMCs. Receptors originate from a man between 18 and 29 years old in good health and CMV-seronegative.

The CDR3 loop reads CASSLTSGGAWTDTQYF. The CDR3 DNA is TGTGCCAGCAGCTTGACTAGCGGGGGGGCGTGGACAGATACGCAGTATTTT. The gene calls are TRBV11-2 and TRBJ2-3; 14 bases map to TRBD2. Germline lookup yields CDR1 SGHAT and CDR2 FQNNGV. CDR3 length equals 17 residues. Losses at the gene ends were 3 bases for V and 3 bases for J; bases not matched to a gene: 5.

J is TRBJ1-2 and V is TRBV27; a weak D match, TRBD1 (5 bases). CDR3 length: 15 amino acids. CDR1 is MNHEY, CDR2 SMNVEV, per germline (reference sequence). The V end lost 8 bases, the J end lost 2 bases, and 18 bases lay between the germline ends. CDR3 sequence (DNA): TGTGCCAGCGGAACCAGGGTGGTAGGGAACTATGGCTACACCTTC. Translating gives CASGTRVVGNYGYTF.

The chain recombines TRBV6-5 with TRBJ2-7, with a tentative D call TRBD1 (6 bases). Germline V gene sequence: CDR1 MNHEY, CDR2 SVGAGI. The CDR3 loop spans 15 amino acids. Trimming removed 0 bases at V and 5 bases at J, with 14 bases between. This CDR3 reads CASSYSIQGSHEQYF. The CDR3 nucleotides read TGTGCCAGCAGTTACTCGATTCAGGGGTCCCACGAGCAGTACTTC.

The chain links TRBV7-9 to TRBJ2-2; a possible D gene is TRBD1 (5 bases). The germline V and J ends were trimmed by 7 bases and 4 bases, with 16 bases remaining between them. Germline V gene sequence: CDR1 SEHNR, CDR2 FQNEAQ (reference sequence). This CDR3 contains 15 residues. CDR3 protein: CASNPSARATGELFF. The CDR3 coding sequence is TGTGCCAGCAACCCATCGGCCAGGGCCACCGGGGAGCTGTTTTTT.

V usage is TRBV4-3 and J usage is TRBJ2-3; D may be TRBD1 (6 bases). V was pared by 4 bases and J by 1 base, with 24 bases between. This CDR3 is built from 19 residues. Per germline, CDR1 LGHNA and CDR2 YSLEER. This CDR3 is CASSPKRGSLGVRTDTQYF. The CDR3 DNA reads TGCGCCAGCAGCCCAAAAAGGGGGAGCCTAGGAGTCCGCACAGATACGCAGTATTTT.

This clone appeared once. The chain joins TRBV7-2 to TRBJ2-5; 7 nucleotides align to TRBD1. This CDR3 is built from 14 residues. Germline-derived CDR1 and CDR2 are SGHTA and FQGNSA. The trim removed 4 bases at V and 5 bases at J, leaving 7 bases unmatched. CDR3 amino acids: CASSSTGPGETQYF. CDR3 DNA: TGTGCCAGCAGCTCGACAGGGCCAGGGGAGACCCAGTACTTC.

The chain carries TRBV30 and TRBJ2-7, with 8 positions matching TRBD2. The CDR3 is 15 residues long. Germline V gene sequence: CDR1 GTSNPN, CDR2 SVGIG (reference sequence). Trimming removed 0 bases from V and 5 bases from J; junction bases left unmatched: 9. The CDR3: CAWSVLGGGIDEQYF. CDR3 in DNA: TGTGCCTGGAGTGTACTTGGCGGGGGGATCGACGAGCAGTACTTC.

This clone has more than one count but fewer than ten. The rearrangement uses TRBV25-1 and TRBJ2-3; weak D call: TRBD2 (5 bases). Germline lookup yields CDR1 MGHDK and CDR2 SYGVNS. The CDR3 has 16 amino acids. V lost 3 bases, J lost 0 bases, and 13 bases lay in between. The CDR3 loop reads CASSEIQRRSTDTQYF. DNA of the CDR3: TGTGCCAGCAGTGAGATCCAGCGGAGGAGCACAGATACGCAGTATTTT.

The chain recombines TRBV27 with TRBJ1-2, with 8 bases aligning to TRBD1. CDR1 is MNHEY, CDR2 SMNVEV, per germline (reference sequence). The V and J ends lost 3 bases and 3 bases, in that order; junction bases with no gene match: 0. CDR3 length: 13 amino acids. CDR3 region: CASSLGQDYGYTF. In DNA form, the CDR3 reads TGTGCCAGCAGTTTGGGACAGGACTATGGCTACACCTTC.

CDR3 in amino acids: CASSLLDRSTDTQYF. The DNA of the CDR3 is TGTGCCAGCAGCTTGCTAGACAGGAGCACAGATACGCAGTATTTT. The chain recombines TRBV7-8 with TRBJ2-3; TRBD1 is a possible D gene (6 bases). The CDR3 totals 15 residues. Trimming pared 3 bases from V and 0 bases from J, leaving 10 bases between. The germline gives CDR1 SGHVS, CDR2 FQNEAQ.

The table lists this clone with a count of one. The rearrangement links TRBV2 to TRBJ1-2; D ambiguous. Germline loops: CDR1 SNHLY, CDR2 FYNNEI. CDR3 length equals 12 residues. Between the trimmed V and J ends, which lost 4 bases and 6 bases, there was a span of 9 bases. The CDR3 DNA sequence: TGTGCCAGCAGTGTATTAACAGATGGCTACACCTTC. Its protein product is CASSVLTDGYTF.

This chain joins TRBV10-1 and TRBJ2-7; the match to TRBD1 covers 9 bases. The CDR3 has 13 residues. Germline loops: CDR1 WNHNN, CDR2 SYGVQD (reference sequence). V lost 8 bases and J lost 2; bases outside the gene matches: 4. As DNA, the CDR3 is TGCGCCAGCGGGACAGGGATCCCCTACGAGCAGTACTTC. Its protein product is CASGTGIPYEQYF.

The V gene is TRBV6-5, the J gene TRBJ1-1; D is perhaps TRBD1 (5 bases). This CDR3 has 15 amino acids. The V end was cut by 0 bases, the J end by 1 base, with 9 bases between. CDR1 and CDR2 from the germline V gene are MNHEY and SVGAGI. The CDR3, as DNA: TGTGCCAGCAGTTACTCAGGGGCGAGGAACACTGAAGCTTTCTTT. Translation: CASSYSGARNTEAFF.

This clone was recorded only once. The junction departs from the called germline gene at one end, perhaps through a read error. This chain links TRBV7-9 with TRBJ2-5; 10 bases are a match to TRBD2. The CDR3 length is 13 residues. Looked up from germline, CDR1 is SEHNR and CDR2 is FQNEAQ (reference sequence). DNA of the CDR3: TGTGCCAGCAGCCTAGCGGGAGACGGGACCCAGTACTTC. Protein product: CASSLAGDGTQYF. Variable domain in full (rest from reference TRBV7-9 and TRBJ2-5): DTGVSQNPRHKITKRGQNVTFRCDPISEHNRLYWYRQTLGQGPEFLTYFQNEAQLEKSRLLSDRFSAERPKGSFSTLEIQRTEQGDSAMYLCASSLAGDGTQYFGPGTRLLVL.

This chain uses TRBV19 with TRBJ2-3; the match to TRBD2 covers 7 bases. With V trimmed by 4 bases and J by 2 bases, 6 bases remained unmatched. The CDR3 loop spans 15 amino acids. Per germline, CDR1 LNHDA and CDR2 SQIVND (reference sequence). In DNA form, the CDR3 reads TGTGCCAGTAGTAAACGGACTAGTTCCACAGATACGCAGTATTTT. Protein sequence: CASSKRTSSTDTQYF.

The chain employs TRBV6-5 and TRBJ2-7; TRBD1 agrees at 7 bases. V dropped 5 bases and J dropped 5; count of bases not matched to a gene: 12. Germline-derived CDR1 and CDR2 are MNHEY and SVGAGI. The CDR3 extends over 15 amino acids. CDR3 protein: CASSPGRGLYDEQYF. CDR3 nucleotides: TGTGCCAGCAGTCCCGGAAGGGGGCTCTACGACGAGCAGTACTTC.

With regard to this clone: Different DNA sequences within this sample yield the same CDR3. This sequence joins TRBV5-8 and TRBJ2-5, with D tentatively TRBD2 (6 bases). Germline CDR1 reads SGHTS; CDR2 reads YDEGEE. CDR3 length equals 14 residues. Trimming cost V 2 bases and J 2 bases, with 10 bases left between them. The CDR3 region has the DNA TGTGCCAGCAGCTTCGGACTACTGCAAGAGACCCAGTACTTC. This codes for CASSFGLLQETQYF.

The rearrangement uses TRBV6-6 and TRBJ2-1, with D perhaps matching TRBD2 (5 bases). CDR1 is MNHNY and CDR2 is SVGAGI in the germline V gene (reference sequence). This CDR3 is 13 amino acids long. Trimming left V 10 bases short and J 6 bases short, with 16 bases between. This CDR3 is CATGKSPSNEQFF. DNA of the CDR3: TGTGCCACCGGGAAATCGCCAAGCAATGAGCAGTTCTTC.

The chain is built from TRBV7-9 and TRBJ1-1; D unclear. Germline-derived CDR1 and CDR2 are SEHNR and FQNEAQ (reference sequence). The V gene lost 1 base and the J gene lost 2 bases, with 14 bases spanning the gap. The CDR3 length is 16 residues. CDR3 sequence (DNA): TGTGCCAGCAGCTTAGGAGCGAAAGCTTCCAACACTGAAGCTTTCTTT. Protein: CASSLGAKASNTEAFF.

The V gene is TRBV30, the J gene TRBJ1-1; D call uncertain. Germline values: CDR1 GTSNPN, CDR2 SVGIG (reference sequence). Trimming removed 4 bases from V and 4 bases from J, with 10 bases in between. This CDR3 has 12 amino acids. CDR3 DNA: TGTGCCTGGACCCCGGGGAGCACTGAAGCTTTCTTT. This sequence encodes CAWTPGSTEAFF. Based on the CDR3 plus reference TRBV30 and TRBJ1-1, the full variable domain is SQTIHQWPATLVQPVGSPLSLECTVEGTSNPNLYWYRQAAGRGLQLLFYSVGIGQISSEVPQNLSASRPQDRQFILSSKKLLLSDSGFYLCAWTPGSTEAFFGQGTRLTVV.

The CDR3 nucleotides read TGCGCCAGCAGCTTGGAGGCAGGGTGGACAGATACGCAGTATTTT. It translates to CASSLEAGWTDTQYF. V and J are TRBV5-1 and TRBJ2-3, with D maybe TRBD1 (5 bases). Germline values: CDR1 SGHRS, CDR2 YFSETQ. The CDR3 runs to 15 residues. V lost 0 bases and J 3 bases, leaving 11 bases between the germline ends.

The V call is TRBV5-8, the J call TRBJ2-7, with TRBD2 as a possible D gene (7 bases). The germline V gene has CDR1 SGHTS and CDR2 YDEGEE. Between the trimmed V and J ends, which lost 3 bases and 5 bases, there was a span of 15 bases. The CDR3 contains 14 residues. In nucleotides, the CDR3 is TGTGCCAGCAGCTGGCCGGGGGGCCCGAACGAGCAGTACTTC. It yields the protein CASSWPGGPNEQYF.

The chain recombines TRBV27 with TRBJ2-7; the D gene is possibly TRBD2 (5 bases). Germline V gene data show CDR1 as MNHEY and CDR2 as SMNVEV (reference sequence). V lost 6 bases, J lost 4 bases, and 13 bases lay in between. There are 13 residues in the CDR3. This CDR3 is CASSPGLFYEQYF. The CDR3 DNA follows: TGTGCCAGCAGCCCTGGACTTTTTTACGAGCAGTACTTC.

V gene TRBV6-6 combines with J gene TRBJ2-5, with a tentative D call TRBD1 (6 bases). Germline V gene data show CDR1 as MNHNY and CDR2 as SVGAGI (reference sequence). Trimming removed 1 base from V and 7 bases from J, with 16 bases in between. This CDR3 has 15 residues. CDR3 nucleotide sequence: TGTGCCAGCAGTTACTACGGGACAAAAGTCAGGACCCAGTACTTC. It yields the protein CASSYYGTKVRTQYF.

The chain recombines TRBV6-5 with TRBJ2-7; 8 bases map to TRBD1. The ends lost 6 bases at V and 6 bases at J; junction bases unmatched: 10. From germline, CDR1 is MNHEY and CDR2 SVGAGI. The CDR3 has 14 residues. Written as DNA, the CDR3 is TGTGCCAGCAGCCGCAACAGGGGGGAAGGCGAGCAGTACTTC. It translates to CASSRNRGEGEQYF.

The chain links TRBV11-3 to TRBJ2-1, with D perhaps matching TRBD2 (6 bases). Germline V lookup: CDR1 SGHNT, CDR2 YENEEA. The CDR3 runs to 17 residues. Trimming took off 4 bases at V and 0 bases at J, with 16 bases between the two ends. CDR3 bases: TGTGCCAGCAGCTCCGGAGGGGCCCCGAGCTCCTACAATGAGCAGTTCTTC. It translates to CASSSGGAPSSYNEQFF.